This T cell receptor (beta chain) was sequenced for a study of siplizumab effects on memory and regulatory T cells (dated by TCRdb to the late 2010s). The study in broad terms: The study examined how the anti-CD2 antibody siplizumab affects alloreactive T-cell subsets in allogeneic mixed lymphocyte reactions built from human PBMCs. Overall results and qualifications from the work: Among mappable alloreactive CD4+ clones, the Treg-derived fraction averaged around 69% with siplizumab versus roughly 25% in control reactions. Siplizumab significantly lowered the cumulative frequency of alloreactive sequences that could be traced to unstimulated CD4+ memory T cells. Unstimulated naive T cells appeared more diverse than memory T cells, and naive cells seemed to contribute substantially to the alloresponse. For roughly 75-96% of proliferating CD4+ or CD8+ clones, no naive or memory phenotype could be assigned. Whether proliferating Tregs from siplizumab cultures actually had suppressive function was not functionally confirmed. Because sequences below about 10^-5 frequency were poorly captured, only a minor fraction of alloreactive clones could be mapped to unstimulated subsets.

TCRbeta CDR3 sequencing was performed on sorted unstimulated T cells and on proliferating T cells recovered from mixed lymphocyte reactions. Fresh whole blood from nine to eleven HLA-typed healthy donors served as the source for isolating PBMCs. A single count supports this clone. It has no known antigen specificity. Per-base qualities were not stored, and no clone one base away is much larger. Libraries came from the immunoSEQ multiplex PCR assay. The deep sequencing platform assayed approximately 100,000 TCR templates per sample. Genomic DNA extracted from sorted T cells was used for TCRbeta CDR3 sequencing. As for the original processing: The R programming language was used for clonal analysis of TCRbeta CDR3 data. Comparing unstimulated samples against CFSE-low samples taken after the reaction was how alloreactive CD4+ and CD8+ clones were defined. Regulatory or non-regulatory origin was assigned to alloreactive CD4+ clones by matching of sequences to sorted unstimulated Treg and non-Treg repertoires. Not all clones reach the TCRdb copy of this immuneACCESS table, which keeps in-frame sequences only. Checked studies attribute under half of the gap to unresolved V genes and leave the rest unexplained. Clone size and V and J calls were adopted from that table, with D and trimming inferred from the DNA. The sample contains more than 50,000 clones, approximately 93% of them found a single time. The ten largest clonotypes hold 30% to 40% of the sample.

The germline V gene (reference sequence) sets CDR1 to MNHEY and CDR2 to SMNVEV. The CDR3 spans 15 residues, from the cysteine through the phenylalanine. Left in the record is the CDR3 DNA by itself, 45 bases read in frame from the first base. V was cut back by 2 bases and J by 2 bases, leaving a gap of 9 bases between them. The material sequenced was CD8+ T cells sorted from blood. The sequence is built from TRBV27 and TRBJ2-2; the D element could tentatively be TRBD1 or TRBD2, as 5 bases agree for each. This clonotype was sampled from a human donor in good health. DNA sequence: TGTGCCAGCAGTTTAGGGGGATTAAACACCGGGGAGCTGTTTTTT. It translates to CASSLGGLNTGELFF.